A single sample is the source of the 4 T cell receptor beta chains below, sequenced in a study of OX40 agonist ivuxolimab in advanced cancers. The protocol was immunoSEQ multiplex PCR, while the TCRdb copy is restricted to in-frame clones and leaves out a portion. The data show 90,000 or so clones, roughly nine tenths seen once. Here the sequenced sample was CD4+ or CD8+ T cells sorted from blood, taken in a trial of the OX40 agonist ivuxolimab. All receptors come from an adult with an advanced solid tumor such as melanoma, head and neck, liver or kidney cancer.

The chain couples TRBV6-5 to TRBJ2-3; D not resolved. V was clipped by 2 bases and J by 8 bases, with 8 bases between them. The CDR3 sequence is 12 residues long. Germline V gives CDR1 MNHEY, CDR2 SVGAGI. CDR3 amino acids: CASSYPLGTQYF. The CDR3 coding sequence is TGTGCCAGCAGTTACCCCTTAGGTACGCAGTATTTT.

V and J are TRBV5-6 and TRBJ1-2, with TRBD1 as a possible D gene (5 bases). The CDR3 sequence is 13 residues long. With 3 bases removed from V and 8 bases from J, the gap between germline ends came to 14 bases. The germline V gene has CDR1 SGHDT and CDR2 YYEEEE. The CDR3 loop is CASSSGPLGGYTF. Written as DNA, the CDR3 is TGTGCCAGCAGCTCGGGACCGCTTGGCGGCTACACCTTC.

The V and J genes are TRBV19 and TRBJ2-3; no reliable D call. Germline lookup yields CDR1 LNHDA and CDR2 SQIVND (reference sequence). Trimming cost V 3 bases and J 4 bases, with 14 bases left between them. The CDR3 loop spans 15 amino acids. The CDR3 coding sequence is TGTGCCAGTAGTATCTCAACTACATCCGCAGATACGCAGTATTTT. Translation: CASSISTTSADTQYF.

This chain joins TRBV27 and TRBJ1-2; D is ambiguous. V shed 0 bases and J shed 5 bases, with 7 bases lying between them. This CDR3 has 13 residues. Germline CDR1 is MNHEY and CDR2 is SMNVEV (reference sequence). This chain's CDR3 is CASSLSSEYGYTF. The CDR3 nucleotides read TGTGCCAGCAGTTTATCTTCGGAGTATGGCTACACCTTC.